What follows describes a single T cell receptor beta chain. This entry comes from a study of blood T cell repertoires in COVID-19. The method was immunoSEQ multiplex PCR; TCRdb's version includes in-frame clones alone and lacks a portion of them. The sample shows about 140,000 clones, over 70% of them seen only once. Germline assignment: CDR1 MDHEN and CDR2 SYDVKM. The CDR3 runs 16 residues. V was shortened by 5 bases and J by 0 bases, with 14 bases between the two germline ends. This TCR came from a man aged 70 or older who had recovered from COVID-19. Material for sequencing was peripheral blood. The V and J genes are TRBV28 and TRBJ2-4; D ambiguous. CDR3 sequence (DNA): TGTGCCAGCAGTAGACTCTACATCCTAGCCAAAAACATTCAGTACTTC. Residues: CASSRLYILAKNIQYF.